This T cell receptor (beta chain) was identified during a study of vaccination and CD4 T cells after COVID-19. Study-level background: Samples after vaccination came a median approximately 66 days past dose two, ranging 14 to 241.

Treatment noted: roughly 11-day PBMC culture with coronavirus spike peptide pools or control peptides (ViraFEST assay). Germline V gene data show CDR1 as DFQATT and CDR2 as SNEGSKA (reference sequence). The CDR3 sequence is 12 residues long. V was pared by 6 bases and J by 9 bases, with 18 bases between. Sequenced with the Oncomine TCR Beta short-read assay was DNA taken from cultured CD4+ T cells. Via MiXCR, TCRdb re-called the PCR reads, giving one row per CDR3 protein. This table holds 20,000 or so distinct CDR3 sequences, about half found once. Regarding this clonotype: Its antigen is undetermined.

The material sequenced was cultured CD4+ T cells from blood. The chain has TRBV20-1 and TRBJ2-7; D may be TRBD1 or TRBD2 (7 bases each). The TCR sequence derives from a human donor with COVID-19. Here the CDR3 reads CSARLQGRGQYF. DNA of the CDR3: TGCAGTGCCCGGCTACAGGGGAGGGGGCAGTACTTC.